Each of the 19 T cell receptor beta chains below was sequenced from the same sample in a study of T cell responses to AZD1222 COVID-19 vaccine. Repertoires were generated with immunoSEQ multiplex PCR, while TCRdb's copy carries only in-frame clones and drops some. The sample lists about 150,000 clones; under 95% were seen once. The sequencing used peripheral blood, collected on day 0 of AZD1222 vaccination. Receptors originate from an adult in good health.

The rearrangement links TRBV27 to TRBJ1-6; 7 positions match TRBD1. CDR1 and CDR2 (germline): MNHEY, SMNVEV (reference sequence). The CDR3 is 16 residues long. The J segment lost 4 bases and the V segment lost 6 bases, leaving 9 bases of the junction unmatched. The CDR3 nucleotides read TGTGCCAGCAGCCGAGAGGGGGCAGGGTATAATTCACCCCTCCACTTT. Amino acid sequence: CASSREGAGYNSPLHF.

Note on this clone: The same CDR3 arises from other DNA sequences in this sample as well. The chain combines TRBV4-1 with TRBJ1-1; D might be TRBD1 (5 bases). The germline V and J ends were trimmed by 4 bases and 0 bases, with 9 bases remaining between them. Per germline, CDR1 MGHRA and CDR2 YSYEKL. This CDR3 is 14 amino acids long. CDR3 in amino acids: CASSRGRLNTEAFF. CDR3 sequence (DNA): TGCGCCAGCAGCCGGGGACGGCTGAACACTGAAGCTTTCTTT.

The chain links TRBV29-1 to TRBJ2-4, with D possibly being TRBD2 (6 bases). Trimming stripped 7 bases from V and 15 bases from J, with 19 bases between. The CDR3 covers 11 residues. The germline V gene encodes CDR1 SQVTM and CDR2 ANQGSEA. The CDR3 reads CSALAGGNLYF. In DNA, the CDR3 is TGCAGCGCCCTAGCCGGGGGAAACTTGTACTTC.

The V call is TRBV6-1, the J call TRBJ2-3; D perhaps matches TRBD1 (6 bases). V dropped 4 bases and J dropped 2 bases, with 19 bases sitting between them. CDR3 length: 17 residues. Germline CDR1 reads MNHNS; CDR2 reads SASEGT. CDR3 sequence reads: CASSVSRRQGPTDTQYF. CDR3 nucleotide sequence: TGTGCCAGCAGTGTTTCTCGGAGGCAGGGGCCCACAGATACGCAGTATTTT.

J is TRBJ1-1 and V is TRBV29-1; D is uncertain. V lost 5 bases and J 0 bases, leaving 13 bases between the germline ends. CDR3 size: 14 residues. Germline V CDR1 and CDR2: SQVTM, ANQGSEA. The CDR3 here is CSVSRLVMNTEAFF. Here the CDR3 DNA reads TGCAGCGTTTCCCGACTGGTAATGAACACTGAAGCTTTCTTT.

This rearrangement joins TRBV30 to TRBJ2-1; D is perhaps TRBD2 (5 bases). V lost 2 bases and J 1 base, leaving 15 bases between the germline ends. CDR3 size: 16 residues. The germline V gene has CDR1 GTSNPN and CDR2 SVGIG (reference sequence). The chain's CDR3 is CAWSYGKLESYNEQFF. CDR3 nucleotide sequence: TGTGCCTGGAGTTACGGGAAATTGGAATCCTACAATGAGCAGTTCTTC.

In DNA, the CDR3 is TGTGCCAGCTCACCATCGGCAGGTCTAACGAACACTGAAGCTTTCTTT. Translation: CASSPSAGLTNTEAFF. This chain joins TRBV18 and TRBJ1-1; no definite D call. V lost 2 bases, J lost 1 base, and 14 bases lay in between. The CDR3 runs to 16 residues. CDR1 is KGHSH, CDR2 LQKENI, per germline.

The chain uses TRBV19 and TRBJ2-1; 10 bases are shared with TRBD1. The V gene end was trimmed by 6 bases and the J gene end by 0 bases; junction bases not matched to a gene: 5. Germline-derived CDR1 and CDR2 are LNHDA and SQIVND (reference sequence). The CDR3 runs 16 residues. Written as DNA, the CDR3 is TGTGCCAGTAGCCGACAGGGGGCGAGCTCCTACAATGAGCAGTTCTTC. This translates into CASSRQGASSYNEQFF.

This sequence joins TRBV11-2 and TRBJ2-7, with D possibly TRBD1 on 5 matching bases. CDR3 length: 14 residues. Trimming removed 5 bases at V and 4 bases at J, with 15 bases between. In germline, CDR1 is SGHAT, CDR2 FQNNGV. In DNA, the CDR3 is TGTGCCAGCAGCCCCGCGAAGGGGCGGTACGAGCAGTACTTC. As protein: CASSPAKGRYEQYF. The variable domain in full, completed from reference TRBV11-2 and TRBJ2-7, reads EAGVAQSPRYKIIEKRQSVAFWCNPISGHATLYWYQQILGQGPKLLIQFQNNGVVDDSQLPKDRFSAERLKGVDSTLKIQPAKLEDSAVYLCASSPAKGRYEQYFGPGTRLTVT.

The chain is built from TRBV27 and TRBJ1-2; weak D call: TRBD1 (6 bases). The CDR3 sequence is 14 residues long. The germline V gene has CDR1 MNHEY and CDR2 SMNVEV (reference sequence). V lost 6 bases, J lost 14 bases, and 25 bases lay in between. Written as DNA, the CDR3 is TGTGCCAGCAGCTCAACCCCGGGACACCATGTAAGGACCTTC. It encodes CASSSTPGHHVRTF.

This clone was detected once. The rearrangement links TRBV24-1 to TRBJ2-2; TRBD2 might be the D (7 bases). The germline V gene encodes CDR1 KGHDR and CDR2 SFDVKD. CDR3 size: 14 residues. V lost 5 bases and J 5 bases, leaving 11 bases between the germline ends. The CDR3 nucleotides read TGTGCCACCAGTGGGGGGGGCCGGACCGGGGAGCTGTTTTTT. Its translation: CATSGGGRTGELFF.

The CDR3 DNA is TGTGCCAGCATGAGGGCGGCAAGGTCACCCCTCCACTTT. Its protein is CASMRAARSPLHF. V and J are TRBV12-3 or TRBV12-4 and TRBJ1-6; unclear D gene. The CDR3 has 13 residues. The ends were cut back, 7 bases at V and 10 bases at J, with 14 bases in the middle.

The chain joins TRBV9 to TRBJ2-3; D tentatively reads TRBD1 or TRBD2 (5 bases each). Germline V CDR1 and CDR2: SGDLS, YYNGEE. The V and J ends lost 0 bases and 2 bases respectively, with 10 bases between them. The CDR3 is made up of 15 amino acids. The CDR3 DNA sequence: TGTGCCAGCAGCGTAGGAGGGGCACACACAGATACGCAGTATTTT. This gives the protein CASSVGGAHTDTQYF. Based on the CDR3 plus reference TRBV9 and TRBJ2-3, the full variable domain is DSGVTQTPKHLITATGQRVTLRCSPRSGDLSVYWYQQSLDQGLQFLIQYYNGEERAKGNILERFSAQQFPDLHSELNLSSLELGDSALYFCASSVGGAHTDTQYFGPGTRLTVL.

The chain carries TRBV6-5 and TRBJ1-1, with TRBD1 identical over 11 bases. Germline loops: CDR1 MNHEY, CDR2 SVGAGI. V was clipped by 2 bases and J by 5 bases; unmatched bases: 4. The CDR3 length is 15 residues. The CDR3: CASSYLGQGGTEAFF. Written as DNA, the CDR3 is TGTGCCAGCAGTTACCTGGGACAGGGGGGGACTGAAGCTTTCTTT.

The rearrangement links TRBV2 to TRBJ1-5, with 8 bases lining up with TRBD1. This CDR3 is built from 15 residues. With V trimmed by 2 bases and J by 5 bases, 5 bases remained unmatched. Germline V gene lookup returns CDR1 SNHLY and CDR2 FYNNEI. CDR3 in amino acids: CASSELGQGHQPQHF. CDR3 sequence (DNA): TGTGCCAGCAGTGAACTAGGACAGGGCCATCAGCCCCAGCATTTT. The full variable domain, with the rest looked up from reference TRBV2 and TRBJ1-5, is EPEVTQTPSHQVTQMGQEVILRCVPISNHLYFYWYRQILGQKVEFLVSFYNNEISEKSEIFDDQFSVERPDGSNFTLKIRSTKLEDSAMYFCASSELGQGHQPQHFGDGTRLSIL.

The chain has TRBV2 and TRBJ1-5; D remains unclear. The V end lost 6 bases, the J end lost 4 bases, and 13 bases lay between the germline ends. CDR1 is SNHLY, CDR2 FYNNEI, per germline. The CDR3 contains 14 residues. The CDR3 sequence: CASRRSVGNQPQHF. The CDR3 DNA follows: TGTGCCAGCAGGAGGTCGGTGGGGAATCAGCCCCAGCATTTT.

The gene calls are TRBV4-1 and TRBJ2-1; a possible D gene is TRBD1 (6 bases). Deletions cut 3 bases from V and 4 bases from J, with 10 bases between. CDR1 and CDR2 from the germline V gene are MGHRA and YSYEKL. This CDR3 has 14 residues. The chain's CDR3 is CASSHLQGYNEQFF. The CDR3 DNA reads as TGCGCCAGCAGCCATCTACAGGGTTACAATGAGCAGTTCTTC.

This clone turned up a few times. CDR3 coding DNA: TGTGCCAGCAGCCAAAGGTCTAGCGGAGGTTACAATGAGCAGTTCTTC. It codes for CASSQRSSGGYNEQFF. J is TRBJ2-1 and V is TRBV3-1 (or the pseudogene TRBV3-2); 7 positions agree with TRBD2. This CDR3 comprises 16 residues. The germline CDR1 and CDR2 sequences are LGHDT and YNNKEL (reference sequence). V shed 2 bases and J 4 bases; nucleotides not matched to a gene: 8.

The chain employs TRBV29-1 and TRBJ2-2; D may match TRBD1 or TRBD2 (5 bases each). The CDR3 totals 12 residues. The V gene's germline CDR1 is SQVTM and CDR2 ANQGSEA. The V end lost 8 bases, the J end lost 4 bases, and 11 bases lay between the germline ends. The CDR3 loop is CSYERGTGELFF. CDR3 coding DNA: TGCAGCTACGAGAGGGGCACCGGGGAGCTGTTTTTT.